This T cell receptor (beta chain) was profiled in a study of T cells in Graves' hyperthyroidism and ophthalmopathy. Broader study findings: Blood also held most thyroid clonotypes expanded beyond 0.001.

RNA transcripts served as the template for amplifying TCR beta CDR3 regions. First-round RT-PCR targeting the TCR CDR3 was performed with the HTBI primer set. TCRdb independently ran MiXCR on the multiplex PCR reads; one entry per CDR3 protein. The sample contains roughly 400,000 distinct CDR3 sequences, 25% of which appear only once. To note about this clonotype: The antigen is not known.

The sample comprised blood. This clonotype originated in a man in his fifties or sixties with Graves' hyperthyroidism.

The CDR3 here is CASSFRGDGNTGELFF. The CDR3 DNA follows: TGTGCCAGCAGTTTCCGGGGCGATGGGAACACCGGGGAGCTGTTTTTT. The rearrangement joins TRBV28 to TRBJ2-2; D assignment may be TRBD1 or TRBD2 (5 bases each). This CDR3 spans 16 amino acids. V lost 3 bases, J lost 1 base, and 12 bases lay in between. Germline V lookup: CDR1 MDHEN, CDR2 SYDVKM.